This T cell receptor (beta chain) was found in a study of blood T cell repertoires in COVID-19. Study context: The United States, Italy and Spain supplied acute and convalescent COVID-19 samples. PBMCs, B-cell-depleted T cells, or T cells were the source of the cDNA or gDNA that made up the material.

This CDR3 is built from 14 residues. The germline V gene encodes CDR1 MNHEY and CDR2 SVGAGI. V was pared by 6 bases and J by 8 bases, with 4 bases of the junction left unmatched. Repertoires were generated with immunoSEQ multiplex PCR, while TCRdb's copy carries only in-frame clones and drops some. The sample holds 150,000 to 200,000 clones; approximately 87% are singletons and the top ten take around an eighth. Specimen: peripheral blood. This chain connects TRBV6-5 to TRBJ1-6; 10 bases map to TRBD1. This clonotype originated in a woman aged 70 to 79 with COVID-19, enrolled during active disease. CDR3 DNA sequence: TGTGCCAGCAGAAGACAGGGGGCGGATTCACCCCTCCACTTT. Protein: CASRRQGADSPLHF.